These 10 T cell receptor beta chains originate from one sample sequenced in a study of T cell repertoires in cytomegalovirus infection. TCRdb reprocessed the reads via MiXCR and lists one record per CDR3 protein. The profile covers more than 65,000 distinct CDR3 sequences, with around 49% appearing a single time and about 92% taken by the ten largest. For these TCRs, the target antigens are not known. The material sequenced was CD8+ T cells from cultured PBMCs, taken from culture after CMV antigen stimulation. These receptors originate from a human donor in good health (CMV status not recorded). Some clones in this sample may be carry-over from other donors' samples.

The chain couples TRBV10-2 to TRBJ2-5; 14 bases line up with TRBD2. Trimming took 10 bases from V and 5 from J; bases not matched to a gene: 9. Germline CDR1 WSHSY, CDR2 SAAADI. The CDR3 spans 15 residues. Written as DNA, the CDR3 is TGCGCCATCCGCTTAGGGACTAGCGGGGGTGAGACCCAGTACTTC. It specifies CAIRLGTSGGETQYF.

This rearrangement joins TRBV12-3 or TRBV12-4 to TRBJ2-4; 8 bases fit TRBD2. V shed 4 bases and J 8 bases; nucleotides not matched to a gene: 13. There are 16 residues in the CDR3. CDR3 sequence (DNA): TGTGCCAGCAGTTCCCTACTAGCGGCCCTCCGGGACATTCAGTACTTC. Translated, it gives CASSSLLAALRDIQYF.

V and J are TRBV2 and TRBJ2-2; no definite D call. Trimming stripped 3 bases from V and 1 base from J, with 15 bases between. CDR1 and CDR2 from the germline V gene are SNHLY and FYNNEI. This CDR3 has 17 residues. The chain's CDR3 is CASSEVKTLENTGELFF. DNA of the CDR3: TGTGCCAGCAGTGAGGTGAAAACCCTGGAGAACACCGGGGAGCTGTTTTTT. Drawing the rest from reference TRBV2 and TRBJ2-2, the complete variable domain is EPEVTQTPSHQVTQMGQEVILRCVPISNHLYFYWYRQILGQKVEFLVSFYNNEISEKSEIFDDQFSVERPDGSNFTLKIRSTKLEDSAMYFCASSEVKTLENTGELFFGEGSRLTVL.

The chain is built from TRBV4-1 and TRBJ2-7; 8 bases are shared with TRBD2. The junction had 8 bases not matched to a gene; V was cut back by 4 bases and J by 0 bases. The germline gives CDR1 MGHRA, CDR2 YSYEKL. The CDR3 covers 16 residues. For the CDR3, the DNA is TGCGCCAGCAGCCTTTATATAGCGGGAAGCTCCTACGAGCAGTACTTC. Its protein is CASSLYIAGSSYEQYF.

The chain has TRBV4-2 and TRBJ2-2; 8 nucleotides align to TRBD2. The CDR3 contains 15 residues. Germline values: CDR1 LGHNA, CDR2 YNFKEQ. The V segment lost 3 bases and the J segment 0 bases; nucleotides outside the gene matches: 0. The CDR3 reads CASSQGLANTGELFF. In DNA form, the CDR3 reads TGTGCCAGCAGCCAGGGACTAGCGAACACCGGGGAGCTGTTTTTT.

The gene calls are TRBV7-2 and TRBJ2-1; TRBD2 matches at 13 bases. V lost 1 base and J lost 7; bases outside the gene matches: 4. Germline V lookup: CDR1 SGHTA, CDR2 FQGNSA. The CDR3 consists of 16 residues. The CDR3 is CASSLDGLAGANEQFF. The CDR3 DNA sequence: TGTGCCAGCAGCTTAGATGGACTAGCGGGGGCAAATGAGCAGTTCTTC. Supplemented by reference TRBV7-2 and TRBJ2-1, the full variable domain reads GAGVSQSPSNKVTEKGKDVELRCDPISGHTALYWYRQSLGQGLEFLIYFQGNSAPDKSGLPSDRFSAERTGGSVSTLTIQRTQQEDSAVYLCASSLDGLAGANEQFFGPGTRLTVL.

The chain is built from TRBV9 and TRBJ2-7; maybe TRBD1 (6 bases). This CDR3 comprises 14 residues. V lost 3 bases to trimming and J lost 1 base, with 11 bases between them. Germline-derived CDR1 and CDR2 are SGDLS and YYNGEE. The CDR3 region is CASSADSDSYEQYF. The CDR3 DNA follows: TGTGCCAGCAGCGCGGACAGCGATTCCTACGAGCAGTACTTC. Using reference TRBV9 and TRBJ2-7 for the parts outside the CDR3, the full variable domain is DSGVTQTPKHLITATGQRVTLRCSPRSGDLSVYWYQQSLDQGLQFLIQYYNGEERAKGNILERFSAQQFPDLHSELNLSSLELGDSALYFCASSADSDSYEQYFGPGTRLTVT.

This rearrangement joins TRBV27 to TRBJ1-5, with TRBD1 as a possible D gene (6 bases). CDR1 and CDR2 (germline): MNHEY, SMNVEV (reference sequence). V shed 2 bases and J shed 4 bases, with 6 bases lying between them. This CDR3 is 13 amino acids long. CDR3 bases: TGTGCCAGCAGTTTACAGGGGAATCAGCCCCAGCATTTT. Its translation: CASSLQGNQPQHF.

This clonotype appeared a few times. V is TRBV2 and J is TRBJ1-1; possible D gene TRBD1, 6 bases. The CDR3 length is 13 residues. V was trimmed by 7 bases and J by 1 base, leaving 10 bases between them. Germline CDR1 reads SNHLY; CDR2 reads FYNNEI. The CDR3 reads CASITGWNTEAFF. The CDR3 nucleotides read TGTGCCAGCATAACAGGGTGGAACACTGAAGCTTTCTTT.

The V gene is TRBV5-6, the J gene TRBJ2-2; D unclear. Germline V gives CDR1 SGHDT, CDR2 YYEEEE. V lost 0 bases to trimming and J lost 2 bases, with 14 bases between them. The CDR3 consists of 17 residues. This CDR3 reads CASSLVGTEFNTGELFF. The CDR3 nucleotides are TGTGCCAGCAGCTTGGTTGGTACAGAGTTTAACACCGGGGAGCTGTTTTTT.